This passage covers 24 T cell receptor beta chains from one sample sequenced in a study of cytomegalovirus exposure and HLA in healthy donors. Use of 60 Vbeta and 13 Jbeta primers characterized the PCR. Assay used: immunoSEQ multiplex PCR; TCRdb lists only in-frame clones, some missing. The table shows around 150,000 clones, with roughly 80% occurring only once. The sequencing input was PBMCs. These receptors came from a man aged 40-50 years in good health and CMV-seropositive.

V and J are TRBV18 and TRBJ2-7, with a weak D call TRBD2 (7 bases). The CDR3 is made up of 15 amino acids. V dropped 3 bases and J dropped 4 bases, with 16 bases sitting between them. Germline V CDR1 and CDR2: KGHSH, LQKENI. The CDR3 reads CASSPLRGGMYEQYF. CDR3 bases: TGTGCCAGCTCACCCCTTAGGGGGGGGATGTACGAGCAGTACTTC.

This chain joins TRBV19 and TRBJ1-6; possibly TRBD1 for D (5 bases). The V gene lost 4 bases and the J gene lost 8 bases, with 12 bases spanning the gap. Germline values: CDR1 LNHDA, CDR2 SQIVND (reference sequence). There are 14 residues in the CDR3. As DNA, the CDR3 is TGTGCCAGTAGTACCAGGGATGGATATTCACCCCTCCACTTT. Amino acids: CASSTRDGYSPLHF. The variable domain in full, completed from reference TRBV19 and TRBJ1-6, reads DGGITQSPKYLFRKEGQNVTLSCEQNLNHDAMYWYRQDPGQGLRLIYYSQIVNDFQKGDIAEGYSVSREKKESFPLTVTSAQKNPTAFYLCASSTRDGYSPLHFGNGTRLTVT.

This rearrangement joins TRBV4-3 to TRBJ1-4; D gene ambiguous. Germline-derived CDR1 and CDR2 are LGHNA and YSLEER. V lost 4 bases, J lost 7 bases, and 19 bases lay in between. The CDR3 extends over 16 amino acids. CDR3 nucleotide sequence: TGCGCCAGCAGCCTCCTGGGTGAGGGATCGGGTGAAAAACTGTTTTTT. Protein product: CASSLLGEGSGEKLFF.

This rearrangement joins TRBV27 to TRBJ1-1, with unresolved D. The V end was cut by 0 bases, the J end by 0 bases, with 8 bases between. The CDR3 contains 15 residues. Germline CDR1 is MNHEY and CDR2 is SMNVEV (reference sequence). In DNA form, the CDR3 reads TGTGCCAGCAGTTTATCGTGGCAGATGAACACTGAAGCTTTCTTT. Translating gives CASSLSWQMNTEAFF.

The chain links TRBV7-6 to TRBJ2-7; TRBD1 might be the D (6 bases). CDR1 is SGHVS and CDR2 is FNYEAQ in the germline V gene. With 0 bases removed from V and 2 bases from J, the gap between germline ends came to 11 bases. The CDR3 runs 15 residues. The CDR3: CASSLAPGQAYEQYF. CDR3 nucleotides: TGTGCCAGCAGCTTAGCCCCGGGACAAGCCTACGAGCAGTACTTC. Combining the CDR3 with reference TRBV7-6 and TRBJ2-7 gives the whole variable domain GAGVSQSPRYKVTKRGQDVALRCDPISGHVSLYWYRQALGQGPEFLTYFNYEAQQDKSGLPNDRFSAERPEGSISTLTIQRTEQRDSAMYRCASSLAPGQAYEQYFGPGTRLTVT.

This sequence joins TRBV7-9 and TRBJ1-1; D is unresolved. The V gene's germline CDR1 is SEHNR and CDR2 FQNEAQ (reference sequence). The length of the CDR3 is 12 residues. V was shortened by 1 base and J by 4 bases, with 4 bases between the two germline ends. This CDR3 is CASSLGSTEAFF. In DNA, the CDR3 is TGTGCCAGCAGCTTAGGGAGCACTGAAGCTTTCTTT. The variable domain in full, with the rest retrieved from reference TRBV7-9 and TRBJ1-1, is DTGVSQNPRHKITKRGQNVTFRCDPISEHNRLYWYRQTLGQGPEFLTYFQNEAQLEKSRLLSDRFSAERPKGSFSTLEIQRTEQGDSAMYLCASSLGSTEAFFGQGTRLTVV.

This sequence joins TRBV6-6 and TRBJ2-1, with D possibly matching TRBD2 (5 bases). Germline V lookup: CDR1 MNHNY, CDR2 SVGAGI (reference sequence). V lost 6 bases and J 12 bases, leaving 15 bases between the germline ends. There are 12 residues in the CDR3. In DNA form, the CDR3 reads TGTGCCAGCAGGAGTGGGGAGACTGGGCAGTTCTTC. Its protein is CASRSGETGQFF.

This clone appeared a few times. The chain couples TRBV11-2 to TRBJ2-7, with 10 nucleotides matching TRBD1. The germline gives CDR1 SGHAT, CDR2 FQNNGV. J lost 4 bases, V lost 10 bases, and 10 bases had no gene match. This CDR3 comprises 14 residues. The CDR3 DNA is TGTGCCACCGGACCCCCGGGACAGGGGTACGAGCAGTACTTC. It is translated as CATGPPGQGYEQYF. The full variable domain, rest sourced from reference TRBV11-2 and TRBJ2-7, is EAGVAQSPRYKIIEKRQSVAFWCNPISGHATLYWYQQILGQGPKLLIQFQNNGVVDDSQLPKDRFSAERLKGVDSTLKIQPAKLEDSAVYLCATGPPGQGYEQYFGPGTRLTVT.

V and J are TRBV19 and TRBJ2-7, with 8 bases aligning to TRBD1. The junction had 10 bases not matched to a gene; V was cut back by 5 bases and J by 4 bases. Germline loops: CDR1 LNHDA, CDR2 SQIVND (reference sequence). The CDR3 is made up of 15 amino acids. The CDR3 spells CASSARGTGMYEQYF. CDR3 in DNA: TGTGCCAGTAGTGCTAGAGGGACAGGAATGTACGAGCAGTACTTC. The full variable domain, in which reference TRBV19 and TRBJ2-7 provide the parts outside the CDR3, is DGGITQSPKYLFRKEGQNVTLSCEQNLNHDAMYWYRQDPGQGLRLIYYSQIVNDFQKGDIAEGYSVSREKKESFPLTVTSAQKNPTAFYLCASSARGTGMYEQYFGPGTRLTVT.

CDR3 region: CASSLQGPYGYTF. The CDR3 region has the DNA TGTGCCAGTAGTTTACAGGGCCCCTATGGCTACACCTTC. The chain is built from TRBV19 and TRBJ1-2; TRBD1 is a possible D gene (6 bases). The V end was cut by 5 bases, the J end by 4 bases, with 11 bases between. This CDR3 comprises 13 residues. CDR1 LNHDA and CDR2 SQIVND come from the germline V gene (reference sequence). Variable domain in full (rest from reference TRBV19 and TRBJ1-2): DGGITQSPKYLFRKEGQNVTLSCEQNLNHDAMYWYRQDPGQGLRLIYYSQIVNDFQKGDIAEGYSVSREKKESFPLTVTSAQKNPTAFYLCASSLQGPYGYTFGSGTRLTVV.

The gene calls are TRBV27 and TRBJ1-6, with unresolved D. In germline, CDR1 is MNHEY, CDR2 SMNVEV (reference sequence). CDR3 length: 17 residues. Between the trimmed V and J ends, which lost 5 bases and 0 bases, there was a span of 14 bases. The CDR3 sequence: CASSNRPTPSYNSPLHF. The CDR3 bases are TGTGCCAGCAGTAATCGACCGACACCCTCCTATAATTCACCCCTCCACTTT.

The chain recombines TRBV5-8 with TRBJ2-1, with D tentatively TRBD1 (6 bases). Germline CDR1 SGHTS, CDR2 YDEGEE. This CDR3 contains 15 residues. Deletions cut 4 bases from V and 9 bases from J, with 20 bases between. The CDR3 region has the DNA TGTGCCAGCAGCACCGGGACACCTAGTCTTGGTGAGCAGTTCTTC. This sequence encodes CASSTGTPSLGEQFF.

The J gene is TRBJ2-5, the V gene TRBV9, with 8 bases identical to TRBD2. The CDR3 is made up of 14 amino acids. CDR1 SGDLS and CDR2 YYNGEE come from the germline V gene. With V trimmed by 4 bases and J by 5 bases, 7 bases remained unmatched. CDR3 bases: TGTGCCAGCAGCCCAGATACGGGAGGGGAGACCCAGTACTTC. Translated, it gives CASSPDTGGETQYF.

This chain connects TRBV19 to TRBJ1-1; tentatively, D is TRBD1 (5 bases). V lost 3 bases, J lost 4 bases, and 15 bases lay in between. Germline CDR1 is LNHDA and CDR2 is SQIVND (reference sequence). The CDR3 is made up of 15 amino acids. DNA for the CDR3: TGTGCCAGTAGTATCCGGCAGGGCGTGGGCACTGAAGCTTTCTTT. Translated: CASSIRQGVGTEAFF.

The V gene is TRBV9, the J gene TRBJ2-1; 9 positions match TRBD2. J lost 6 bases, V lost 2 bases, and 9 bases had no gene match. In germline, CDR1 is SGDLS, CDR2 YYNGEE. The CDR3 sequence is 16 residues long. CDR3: CASSVEAGGPANEQFF. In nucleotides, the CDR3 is TGTGCCAGCAGCGTGGAGGCGGGAGGGCCGGCCAATGAGCAGTTCTTC.

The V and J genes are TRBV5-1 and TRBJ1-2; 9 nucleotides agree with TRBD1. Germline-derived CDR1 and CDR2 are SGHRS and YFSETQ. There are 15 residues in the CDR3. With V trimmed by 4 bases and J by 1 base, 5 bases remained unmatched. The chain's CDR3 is CASSPRTGVNYGYTF. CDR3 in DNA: TGCGCCAGCAGCCCCAGGACAGGGGTTAACTATGGCTACACCTTC. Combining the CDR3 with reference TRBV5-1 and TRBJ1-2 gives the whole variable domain KAGVTQTPRYLIKTRGQQVTLSCSPISGHRSVSWYQQTPGQGLQFLFEYFSETQRNKGNFPGRFSGRQFSNSRSEMNVSTLELGDSALYLCASSPRTGVNYGYTFGSGTRLTVV.

The CDR3 spells CAISESGGRSPLHF. The CDR3, as DNA: TGTGCCATCAGTGAGTCAGGAGGAAGATCACCCCTCCACTTT. The rearrangement uses TRBV10-3 and TRBJ1-6; D unclear. This CDR3 has 14 amino acids. Per germline, CDR1 ENHRY and CDR2 SYGVKD. Trimming left V 0 bases short and J 10 bases short, with 10 bases between.

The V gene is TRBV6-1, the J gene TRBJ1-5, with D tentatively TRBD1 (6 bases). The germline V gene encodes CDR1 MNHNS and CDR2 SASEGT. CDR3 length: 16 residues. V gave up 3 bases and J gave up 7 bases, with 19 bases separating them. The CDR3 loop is CASSEPWTALGQPQHF. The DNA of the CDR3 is TGTGCCAGCAGTGAGCCCTGGACAGCCCTCGGGCAGCCCCAGCATTTT.

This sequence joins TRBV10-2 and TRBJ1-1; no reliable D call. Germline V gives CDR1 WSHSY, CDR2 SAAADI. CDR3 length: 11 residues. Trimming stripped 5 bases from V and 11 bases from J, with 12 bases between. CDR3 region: CASSSGLEAFF. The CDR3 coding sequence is TGCGCCAGCAGTTCTGGGTTGGAGGCTTTCTTT.

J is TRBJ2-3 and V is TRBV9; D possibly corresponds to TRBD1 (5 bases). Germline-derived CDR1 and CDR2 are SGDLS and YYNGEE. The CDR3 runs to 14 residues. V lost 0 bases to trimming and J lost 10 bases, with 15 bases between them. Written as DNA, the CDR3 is TGTGCCAGCAGCGTAGCTACAGGCAACTGGGCGCAGTATTTT. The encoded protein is CASSVATGNWAQYF.

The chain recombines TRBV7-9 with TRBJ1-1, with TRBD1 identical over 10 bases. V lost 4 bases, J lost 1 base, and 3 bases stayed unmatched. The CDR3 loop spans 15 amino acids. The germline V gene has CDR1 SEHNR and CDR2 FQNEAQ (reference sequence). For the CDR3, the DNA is TGTGCCAGCAGCTCGACAGGGGGCGCGAACACTGAAGCTTTCTTT. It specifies CASSSTGGANTEAFF.

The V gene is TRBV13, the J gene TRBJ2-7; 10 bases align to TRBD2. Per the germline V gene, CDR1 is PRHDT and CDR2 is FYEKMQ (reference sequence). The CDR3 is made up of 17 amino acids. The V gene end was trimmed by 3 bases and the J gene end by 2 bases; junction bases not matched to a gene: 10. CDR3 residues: CASSFGLAGAGTYEQYF. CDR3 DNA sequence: TGTGCCAGCAGCTTTGGGCTAGCGGGAGCGGGAACCTACGAGCAGTACTTC.

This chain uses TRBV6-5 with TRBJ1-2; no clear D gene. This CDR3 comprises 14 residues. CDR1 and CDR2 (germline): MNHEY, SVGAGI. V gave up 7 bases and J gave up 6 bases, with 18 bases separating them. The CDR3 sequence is CASNRRGGIHGYTF. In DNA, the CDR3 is TGTGCCAGCAACCGGCGGGGTGGGATCCATGGCTACACCTTC.

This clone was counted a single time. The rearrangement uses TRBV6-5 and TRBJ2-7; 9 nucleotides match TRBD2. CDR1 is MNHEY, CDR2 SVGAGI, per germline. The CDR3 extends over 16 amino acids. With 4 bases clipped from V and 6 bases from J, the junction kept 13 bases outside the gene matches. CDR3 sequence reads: CASSFVGPAGGSEQYF. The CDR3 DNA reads TGTGCCAGCAGTTTCGTGGGCCCTGCGGGAGGGTCCGAGCAGTACTTC.